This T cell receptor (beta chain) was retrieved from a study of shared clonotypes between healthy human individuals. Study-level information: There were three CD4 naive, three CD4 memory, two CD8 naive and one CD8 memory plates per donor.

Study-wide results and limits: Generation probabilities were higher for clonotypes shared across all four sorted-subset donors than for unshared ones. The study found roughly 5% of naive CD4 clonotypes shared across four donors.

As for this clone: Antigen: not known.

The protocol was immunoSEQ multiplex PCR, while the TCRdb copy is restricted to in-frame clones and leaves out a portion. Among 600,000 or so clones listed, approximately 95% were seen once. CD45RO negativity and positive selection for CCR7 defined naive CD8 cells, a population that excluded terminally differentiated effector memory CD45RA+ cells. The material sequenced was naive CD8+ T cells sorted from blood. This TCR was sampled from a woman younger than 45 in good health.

The CDR3 loop is CASAGGGRAGELFF. CDR3 in DNA: TGTGCCAGCGCTGGGGGAGGGCGTGCCGGGGAGCTGTTTTTT. The chain is built from TRBV2 and TRBJ2-2; 7 nucleotides line up with TRBD2. The CDR3 is 14 residues long. V lost 8 bases to trimming and J lost 6 bases; unmatched junction nucleotides: 9. Germline CDR1 SNHLY, CDR2 FYNNEI.